These 24 T cell receptor beta chains share one sample of origin, sequenced in a study of Graves' ophthalmopathy and Graves' hyperthyroidism. Amplified material comprised TCR beta CDR3 regions derived from RNA transcripts. The first-round RT-PCR employed HTBI primers together with the Qiagen OneStep RT-PCR kit. A multiplex PCR was then performed as the second round. TCRdb analysed the multiplex PCR reads with MiXCR anew, one entry per CDR3 protein. The sample lists about 400,000 distinct CDR3 sequences, approximately 16% seen once, with around 1.6% in the top ten. Source material: peripheral blood. Receptor source: a woman younger than 30 with Graves' ophthalmopathy.

This chain links TRBV6-2 or TRBV6-3 with TRBJ1-5; 8 bases match TRBD1. V lost 6 bases, J lost 2 bases, and 9 bases stayed unmatched. The germline CDR1 and CDR2 sequences are MNHEY and SVGEGT. The CDR3 totals 16 residues. The CDR3 bases are TGTGCCAGCAGAGGACAGGGTCCCAGTGGCAATCAGCCCCAGCATTTT. It codes for CASRGQGPSGNQPQHF.

The chain recombines TRBV6-2 or TRBV6-3 with TRBJ2-7, with 8 bases fitting TRBD1. Trimming took 8 bases from V and 6 from J; bases not matched to a gene: 6. This CDR3 has 12 amino acids. Germline loops: CDR1 MNHEY, CDR2 SVGEGT. In DNA form, the CDR3 reads TGTGCCAGCTCCCAGGGGGCTATCGAGCAGTACTTC. This gives the protein CASSQGAIEQYF.

The sample holds many counts of this clonotype. The gene calls are TRBV18 and TRBJ1-6; the D is unclear. The germline gives CDR1 KGHSH, CDR2 LQKENI. This CDR3 has 14 amino acids. Trimming stripped 3 bases from V and 4 bases from J, with 7 bases between. The CDR3 nucleotides are TGTGCCAGCTCACCGACACATTATAATTCACCCCTCCACTTT. It translates to CASSPTHYNSPLHF.

The chain combines TRBV6-2 or TRBV6-3 with TRBJ2-7; D might be TRBD1 (6 bases). Germline CDR1 is MNHEY and CDR2 is SVGEGT. V lost 6 bases, J lost 1 base, and 13 bases lay in between. The CDR3 runs to 14 residues. The chain's CDR3 is CASSQQGGSYEQYF. CDR3 coding DNA: TGTGCCAGCAGCCAACAAGGGGGATCCTACGAGCAGTACTTC.

This clonotype was recorded at least ten times. This rearrangement joins TRBV10-3 to TRBJ2-7; D is undetermined. Germline assignment: CDR1 ENHRY and CDR2 SYGVKD. This CDR3 contains 15 residues. V was clipped by 3 bases and J by 6 bases, with 18 bases between them. The CDR3 DNA reads TGTGCCATCAGTGATGAAAGAGCTTTGAGACTCGAGCAGTACTTC. Its protein is CAISDERALRLEQYF.

This clonotype was seen at least ten times. The rearrangement uses TRBV4-3 and TRBJ1-1; 8 bases line up with TRBD1. CDR1 is LGHNA, CDR2 YSLEER, per germline. V lost 0 bases to trimming and J lost 4 bases; unmatched junction nucleotides: 4. The CDR3 is made up of 15 amino acids. The CDR3 coding sequence is TGCGCCAGCAGCCAAGATCAGGGGGCTACCACTGAAGCTTTCTTT. It specifies CASSQDQGATTEAFF.

At least ten counts were recorded for this clonotype. The chain has TRBV2 and TRBJ2-3; D is undetermined. The CDR3 runs 13 residues. The germline V gene encodes CDR1 SNHLY and CDR2 FYNNEI. The V and J ends lost 0 bases and 4 bases respectively, with 5 bases between them. CDR3 DNA sequence: TGTGCCAGCAGTGAAGCGCGACCAGATACGCAGTATTTT. It encodes CASSEARPDTQYF.

This clonotype was counted many times. The V gene is TRBV30, the J gene TRBJ2-2; the D is unclear. Per germline, CDR1 GTSNPN and CDR2 SVGIG (reference sequence). V lost 1 base, J lost 4 bases, and 4 bases lay in between. The CDR3 sequence is 12 residues long. The CDR3 is CAWSGTTGELFF. CDR3 DNA sequence: TGTGCCTGGAGTGGGACCACCGGGGAGCTGTTTTTT.

This clonotype was detected only a few times. This sequence joins TRBV18 and TRBJ1-5; D remains ambiguous. Germline V gene lookup returns CDR1 KGHSH and CDR2 LQKENI. CDR3 length: 12 residues. The V and J ends lost 3 bases and 7 bases respectively, with 7 bases between them. CDR3 in amino acids: CASSPTSQPQHF. The CDR3, as DNA: TGTGCCAGCTCACCTACCTCCCAGCCCCAGCATTTT.

This clonotype came up many times. The chain links TRBV4-2 to TRBJ2-7, with 9 bases matching TRBD2. The CDR3 has 15 amino acids. Looked up from germline, CDR1 is LGHNA and CDR2 is YNFKEQ. The V and J ends lost 2 bases and 2 bases, in that order; junction bases with no gene match: 4. The CDR3 DNA reads as TGTGCCAGCAGCCAAAGCGGGGGGACTACCTACGAGCAGTACTTC. Translating gives CASSQSGGTTYEQYF.

This clonotype was recorded at least ten times. This chain links TRBV7-3 with TRBJ2-5; 7 bases are shared with TRBD1. Germline CDR1 reads SGHTA; CDR2 reads FQGTGA. This CDR3 comprises 15 residues. V gave up 4 bases and J gave up 4 bases; unmatched junction bases: 9. The CDR3 here is CASSSSLGTVETQYF. As DNA, the CDR3 is TGTGCCAGCAGCTCATCCTTGGGGACAGTAGAGACCCAGTACTTC. Variable domain in full (rest from reference TRBV7-3 and TRBJ2-5): GAGVSQTPSNKVTEKGKYVELRCDPISGHTALYWYRQSLGQGPEFLIYFQGTGAADDSGLPNDRFFAVRPEGSVSTLKIQRTERGDSAVYLCASSSSLGTVETQYFGPGTRLLVL.

This clonotype was observed many times. This sequence joins TRBV20-1 and TRBJ2-7; 9 bases map to TRBD2. Losses at the gene ends were 2 bases for V and 0 bases for J; bases not matched to a gene: 5. Germline V lookup: CDR1 DFQATT, CDR2 SNEGSKA (reference sequence). The CDR3 consists of 15 residues. The CDR3 is CSARPSGDLSYEQYF. Here the CDR3 DNA reads TGCAGTGCTAGACCTAGCGGGGATCTCTCCTACGAGCAGTACTTC.

This clonotype occurred many times. The genes are TRBV29-1 and TRBJ1-2; TRBD1 might be the D (6 bases). The ends were cut back, 3 bases at V and 4 bases at J, with 9 bases in the middle. This CDR3 spans 12 amino acids. The V gene's germline CDR1 is SQVTM and CDR2 ANQGSEA. The CDR3, as DNA: TGCAGCGTTGACAGAGGGGGCTATGGCTACACCTTC. It codes for CSVDRGGYGYTF.

This clonotype has ten or more counts. This chain links TRBV5-1 with TRBJ2-5, with 11 nucleotides matching TRBD2. Germline CDR1 SGHRS, CDR2 YFSETQ. The CDR3 is 16 amino acids. V dropped 0 bases and J dropped 5; count of bases not matched to a gene: 6. The CDR3 DNA follows: TGCGCCAGCAGCTTGGAGGGGACTAGCGGTGGTGAGACCCAGTACTTC. Its protein product is CASSLEGTSGGETQYF. The entire variable domain, with the rest obtained from reference TRBV5-1 and TRBJ2-5, is as follows: KAGVTQTPRYLIKTRGQQVTLSCSPISGHRSVSWYQQTPGQGLQFLFEYFSETQRNKGNFPGRFSGRQFSNSRSEMNVSTLELGDSALYLCASSLEGTSGGETQYFGPGTRLLVL.

This clonotype was detected many times. The rearrangement uses TRBV20-1 and TRBJ2-4, with D hard to call. This CDR3 region has 12 residues. The germline gives CDR1 DFQATT, CDR2 SNEGSKA (reference sequence). V was cut by 0 bases and J by 4 bases, with 4 bases left in between. The CDR3 here is CSARDRKNIQYF. CDR3 in DNA: TGCAGTGCTAGAGACCGAAAAAACATTCAGTACTTC.

This clonotype was counted ten times or more. The CDR3 DNA sequence: TGCAGCGTACCCTCTCAGGGAAACACCATATATTTT. Its protein product is CSVPSQGNTIYF. J is TRBJ1-3 and V is TRBV29-1, with no clear D. V dropped 6 bases and J dropped 4 bases, with 10 bases sitting between them. The CDR3 runs 12 residues. Per germline, CDR1 SQVTM and CDR2 ANQGSEA.

This clonotype was detected many times. The chain combines TRBV10-3 with TRBJ1-3; 8 positions match TRBD1. Germline CDR1 and CDR2: ENHRY and SYGVKD. This CDR3 region has 18 residues. The trim removed 2 bases at V and 8 bases at J, leaving 17 bases unmatched. Here the CDR3 DNA reads TGTGCCATCAGTGAGATTGGGACAGGTGGGGGAGAAGGAGACACCATATATTTT. It codes for CAISEIGTGGGEGDTIYF.

This clonotype was observed many times. The J gene is TRBJ2-7, the V gene TRBV4-1; the match to TRBD2 covers 10 bases. Trimming took 0 bases from V and 7 from J; bases not matched to a gene: 6. CDR1 is MGHRA, CDR2 YSYEKL, per germline. CDR3 length: 15 amino acids. Here the CDR3 DNA reads TGCGCCAGCAGCCAAGATGGACTAGCGGTGCGGGAGCAGTACTTC. It codes for CASSQDGLAVREQYF.

This clonotype was detected many times. This chain joins TRBV11-2 and TRBJ2-5, with D hard to call. This CDR3 contains 14 residues. Trimming removed 0 bases at V and 9 bases at J, with 14 bases between. In germline, CDR1 is SGHAT, CDR2 FQNNGV. The CDR3 reads CASSLDFSTPPQYF. The CDR3 coding sequence is TGTGCCAGCAGCTTAGATTTTTCGACCCCCCCCCAGTACTTC.

The CDR3 region is CASSQIKVAGAAGTQYF. DNA for the CDR3: TGCGCCAGCAGCCAAATAAAGGTAGCGGGAGCAGCCGGGACCCAGTACTTC. V and J are TRBV4-1 and TRBJ2-5, with TRBD2 identical over 9 bases. CDR1 and CDR2 (germline): MGHRA, YSYEKL. The CDR3 spans 17 residues. V lost 2 bases, J lost 7 bases, and 14 bases stayed unmatched.

This clonotype has at least ten counts. This chain connects TRBV28 to TRBJ2-5; tentatively, D is TRBD1 (6 bases). Trimming shortened V by 3 bases and J by 1 base, and 9 bases separated the two germline ends. This CDR3 has 14 residues. Germline V gene data show CDR1 as MDHEN and CDR2 as SYDVKM. The CDR3 loop reads CASSLTGSQETQYF. The DNA for the CDR3 is TGTGCCAGCAGTTTGACAGGTTCCCAAGAGACCCAGTACTTC.

V usage is TRBV19 and J usage is TRBJ2-7, with D possibly matching TRBD1 (6 bases). Germline V CDR1 and CDR2: LNHDA, SQIVND (reference sequence). V lost 8 bases and J 2 bases, leaving 13 bases between the germline ends. This CDR3 comprises 13 residues. CDR3 sequence: CASAPGHTYEQYF. In DNA form, the CDR3 reads TGTGCCAGTGCTCCGGGACATACCTACGAGCAGTACTTC.

The sample holds many counts of this clonotype. The chain is built from TRBV28 and TRBJ1-6; 11 nucleotides agree with TRBD1. This CDR3 is built from 18 residues. The germline V gene has CDR1 MDHEN and CDR2 SYDVKM. Unmatched junction bases numbered 13, after V lost 5 bases and J lost 7 bases. CDR3 nucleotide sequence: TGTGCCAGCAGTCCCCAGGAGGGGACAGGGGGTGCAAATTCACCCCTCCACTTT. It codes for CASSPQEGTGGANSPLHF.

This clonotype was detected many times. This rearrangement joins TRBV19 to TRBJ2-7; D assignment may be TRBD1 or TRBD2 (6 bases each). Trimming left V 5 bases short and J 0 bases short, with 14 bases between. Germline lookup yields CDR1 LNHDA and CDR2 SQIVND (reference sequence). This CDR3 comprises 15 residues. CDR3: CASSRGQDASYEQYF. The DNA of the CDR3 is TGTGCCAGTAGTCGGGGGCAGGACGCCTCCTACGAGCAGTACTTC.